The clone carrying this T cell receptor beta chain was recorded only once. Ten immunoSEQ deep assay plates were used by the authors to sequence unsorted PBMC DNA. Assay: immunoSEQ multiplex PCR; the TCRdb copy retains only in-frame clones and omits some. The sample holds 450,000 to 500,000 clones; 65% to 85% are singletons and the top ten take about an eighth. V was clipped by 8 bases and J by 4 bases, with 12 bases between them. The CDR3 extends over 11 amino acids. CDR1 and CDR2 from the germline V gene are DFQATT and SNEGSKA (reference sequence). The data belong to a study of shared clonotypes between healthy human individuals.

The clonotype originates from a woman between 35 and 50 years old in good health. Some clones in this sample may be carry-over from other donors' samples. V and J are TRBV20-1 and TRBJ2-7; D is unresolved. Specimen: PBMCs. CDR3 in amino acids: CSSKTEYEQYF. The CDR3 nucleotides are TGCAGTTCTAAGACCGAATACGAGCAGTACTTC.